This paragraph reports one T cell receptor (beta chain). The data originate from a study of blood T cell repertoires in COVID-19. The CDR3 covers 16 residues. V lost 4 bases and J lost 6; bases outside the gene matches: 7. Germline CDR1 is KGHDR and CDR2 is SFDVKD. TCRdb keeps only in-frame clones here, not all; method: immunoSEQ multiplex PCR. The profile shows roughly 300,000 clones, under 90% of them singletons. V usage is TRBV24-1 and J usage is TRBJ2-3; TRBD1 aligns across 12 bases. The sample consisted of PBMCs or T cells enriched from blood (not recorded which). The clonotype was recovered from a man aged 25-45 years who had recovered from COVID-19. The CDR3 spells CATSDPGQGARDTQYF. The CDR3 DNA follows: TGTGCCACCAGTGACCCGGGACAGGGGGCGCGGGATACGCAGTATTTT.